The clone carrying this TCR beta chain came up a few times. Antigen unknown. The sample originates from a study of metastatic and nonmetastatic thyroid tumors. Background on the study: Repertoire comparison spanned blood and tumor or nodule tissue of malignant and benign thyroid patients.

Via MiXCR, TCRdb re-called the PCR reads. This table has around 8,000 clones, approximately 27% appearing once. Whole-study findings and limits: Malignant tumors reportedly showed significantly higher TCR beta diversity than benign nodules in both blood and tumor.

V was clipped by 10 bases and J by 8 bases; unmatched bases: 11. Germline V CDR1 and CDR2: SNHLY, FYNNEI. The CDR3 is 13 residues long. Every patient underwent thyroid surgery untreated. This receptor was identified in a female donor with papillary thyroid cancer or a benign thyroid nodule (not recorded which). Some clones in this sample may be carry-over from other donors' samples. The sample consisted of adjacent normal tissue. The chain couples TRBV2 to TRBJ2-1; 7 nucleotides match TRBD1. The CDR3 sequence is CATKGTEGDEQFF. For the CDR3, the DNA is TGTGCCACCAAAGGGACAGAGGGGGATGAGCAGTTCTTC.